This T cell receptor beta chain was captured in a study of shared clonotypes between healthy human individuals. Study overall: Per-donor plates numbered three CD4 naive, three CD4 memory, two CD8 naive and one CD8 memory.

Libraries were prepared by immunoSEQ multiplex PCR; TCRdb keeps only in-frame clonotypes and omits some of them. The sample consists of approximately 1,000,000 clones, about 84% of them appearing once. This receptor was taken from a man aged 18 to 29 in good health. Some clones in this sample may be carry-over from other donors' samples. The sequenced material came from memory CD4+ T cells from PBMCs. Subset in this sample: CD45RA-negative fraction.

CDR3 sequence reads: CASINVLGLAQETQYF. For the CDR3, the DNA is TGTGCCAGCATTAACGTACTGGGACTAGCCCAAGAGACCCAGTACTTC. The V gene is TRBV6-6, the J gene TRBJ2-5; TRBD2 aligns across 9 bases. In germline, CDR1 is MNHNY, CDR2 SVGAGI (reference sequence). CDR3 size: 16 residues. V shed 7 bases, J shed 1 base, and the junction held 10 bases outside the gene matches.